What follows are 18 T cell receptor beta chains derived from one specimen sequenced in a study of blood T cells in healthy people across ages. It was with a sample-barcoded 5' primer and a J-beta primer mix that a second PCR of roughly 7 to 12 cycles was run. TCRdb re-derived calls from the 5' RACE reads in MiXCR, one entry per CDR3 protein. The sample has hundreds of thousands of distinct CDR3 sequences, 45% to 60% seen once. Sequencing used blood. Receptors were obtained from a man aged 55-75 years in good health.

The chain uses TRBV6-1 and TRBJ2-6, with D perhaps TRBD1 (6 bases). With 6 bases removed from V and 4 bases from J, the gap between germline ends came to 19 bases. Germline CDR1 reads MNHNS; CDR2 reads SASEGT. The CDR3 contains 17 residues. The CDR3 nucleotides are TGTGCCAGCAGCCCTTTTGGGACATCTCTGGGGGCCAACGTCCTGACTTTC. Translation gives CASSPFGTSLGANVLTF.

This clonotype was picked up a small number of times. Possible read error: a much larger clone is one base away. This sequence joins TRBV4-2 and TRBJ1-2; unclear D gene. The CDR3 has 16 residues. V was trimmed by 0 bases and J by 0 bases, leaving 11 bases between them. Germline V lookup: CDR1 LGHNA, CDR2 YNFKEQ. The CDR3: CASSQDAALANYGYTF. The CDR3 DNA follows: TGTGCCAGCAGCCAAGACGCGGCCCTGGCTAACTATGGCTACACCTTC.

This chain uses TRBV20-1 with TRBJ2-3, with TRBD2 matching 9 bases. Germline trimming cut 2 bases from V and 3 bases from J; bases unmatched to any gene: 6. The CDR3 has 15 residues. The germline CDR1 and CDR2 sequences are DFQATT and SNEGSKA (reference sequence). Here the CDR3 reads CSARLSGGPTDTQYF. CDR3 DNA: TGCAGTGCTAGACTTAGCGGGGGCCCTACAGATACGCAGTATTTT.

The rearrangement uses TRBV4-3 and TRBJ2-2, with 7 nucleotides matching TRBD2. Germline V gives CDR1 LGHNA, CDR2 YSLEER. Trimming took 3 bases from V and 4 from J; bases not matched to a gene: 11. This CDR3 is built from 17 residues. CDR3 nucleotides: TGCGCCAGCAGCCACATCCCTGGGGGGGAGGGCACCGGGGAGCTGTTTTTT. Protein sequence: CASSHIPGGEGTGELFF.

The table lists this clonotype with a few counts. The chain uses TRBV29-1 and TRBJ2-4; D call uncertain. The better agreement between TRBJ2-7 and the DNA end casts doubt on the J call. Germline V lookup: CDR1 SQVTM, CDR2 ANQGSEA. The CDR3 is made up of 12 amino acids. CDR3 sequence (DNA): TGCAGCGTTCTATCAGGCTCCTACGAGCAGTACTTC. Amino acid sequence: CSVLSGSYEQYF.

The J gene is TRBJ1-4, the V gene TRBV12-3 or TRBV12-4; D gene ambiguous. The CDR3 spans 15 residues. V was shortened by 6 bases and J by 5 bases, with 16 bases between the two germline ends. CDR3 loop: CASSYRNQRNEKLFF. The CDR3 DNA reads as TGTGCCAGCAGCTACCGAAATCAACGGAATGAAAAACTGTTTTTT.

Only a few counts were recorded for this clonotype. Given a much more abundant clone one base away, this may be a read error. The chain recombines TRBV6-2 or TRBV6-3 with TRBJ2-1; 10 bases line up with TRBD2. Germline V gene data show CDR1 as MNHEY and CDR2 as SVGEGT. CDR3 size: 15 residues. The CDR3 loop is CASTFSGGPYKEQFF. CDR3 sequence (DNA): TGTGCCAGCACTTTTAGCGGGGGGCCCTACAAGGAGCAGTTCTTC.

The chain uses TRBV2 and TRBJ2-7; 11 bases agree with TRBD2. CDR1 is SNHLY and CDR2 is FYNNEI in the germline V gene. The CDR3 has 15 residues. J was trimmed by 3 bases and V by 7 bases; bases with no gene match: 8. Written as DNA, the CDR3 is TGTGCCAGCAATATGGGGCTAGCGGGAGGCTACGAGCAGTACTTC. The encoded protein is CASNMGLAGGYEQYF.

V usage is TRBV7-2 and J usage is TRBJ2-1, with D perhaps TRBD1 or TRBD2 (5 bases each). This CDR3 region has 15 residues. Trimming pared 8 bases from V and 1 base from J, leaving 15 bases between. CDR1 is SGHTA and CDR2 is FQGNSA in the germline V gene. CDR3 residues: CASALEGRSYNEQFF. The CDR3 nucleotides are TGTGCCAGCGCTCTTGAGGGGCGATCCTACAATGAGCAGTTCTTC.

The sample holds one count of this clonotype. V is TRBV9 and J is TRBJ2-6, with 8 bases fitting TRBD1. CDR3 length equals 18 residues. In germline, CDR1 is SGDLS, CDR2 YYNGEE. J was trimmed by 0 bases and V by 5 bases; bases with no gene match: 10. The DNA of the CDR3 is TGTGCCAGCAGTCCCCGGGACAGGTCTTTCTCTGGGGCCAACGTCCTGACTTTC. It encodes CASSPRDRSFSGANVLTF.

A single count supports this clonotype. The V and J genes are TRBV4-1 and TRBJ2-7; D remains ambiguous. There are 13 residues in the CDR3. Germline CDR1 MGHRA, CDR2 YSYEKL. V was clipped by 0 bases and J by 7 bases, with 10 bases between them. The CDR3 sequence is CASSQDPYTEQYF. The CDR3 DNA follows: TGCGCCAGCAGCCAAGACCCCTATACAGAGCAGTACTTC.

The chain joins TRBV12-3 or TRBV12-4 to TRBJ1-5; the D gene is possibly TRBD1 (5 bases). The germline V and J ends were trimmed by 2 bases and 6 bases, with 8 bases remaining between them. The length of the CDR3 is 13 residues. The CDR3, as DNA: TGTGCCAGCAGTTTAACGGGGGGTCAGCCCCAGCATTTT. This encodes CASSLTGGQPQHF.

This rearrangement joins TRBV5-1 to TRBJ2-7; TRBD1 is a possible D gene (6 bases). CDR3 size: 13 residues. The V and J ends lost 4 bases and 7 bases respectively, with 15 bases between them. The germline V gene has CDR1 SGHRS and CDR2 YFSETQ. CDR3 protein: CASSHPTGREQYF. CDR3 sequence (DNA): TGCGCCAGCAGCCACCCTACAGGGAGAGAGCAGTACTTC.

This clonotype has only one observation. The chain is built from TRBV7-8 and TRBJ2-3; perhaps TRBD2 as D (5 bases). CDR1 and CDR2 (germline): SGHVS, FQNEAQ. The CDR3 runs 15 residues. V lost 5 bases to trimming and J lost 4 bases, with 16 bases between them. DNA for the CDR3: TGTGCCAGCAGCCCGAGCGTTAACGGGGCAGATACGCAGTATTTT. This sequence encodes CASSPSVNGADTQYF. Full variable domain (remainder filled in from reference TRBV7-8 and TRBJ2-3): GAGVSQSPRYKVAKRGQDVALRCDPISGHVSLFWYQQALGQGPEFLTYFQNEAQLDKSGLPSDRFFAERPEGSVSTLKIQRTQQEDSAVYLCASSPSVNGADTQYFGPGTRLTVL.

CDR3 nucleotide sequence: TGTGCCAGCAGCCCTCCCAGATTGGCAGATACGCAGTATTTT. Translated: CASSPPRLADTQYF. The chain combines TRBV3-1 with TRBJ2-3; no reliable D call. This CDR3 is built from 14 residues. Germline CDR1 is LGHDT and CDR2 is YNNKEL (reference sequence). Trimming took 4 bases from V and 4 from J, leaving 12 bases between them.

The chain links TRBV20-1 to TRBJ1-5; D is possibly TRBD1 (6 bases). Trimming took 6 bases from V and 9 from J, leaving 21 bases between them. The CDR3 sequence is 14 residues long. CDR1 DFQATT and CDR2 SNEGSKA come from the germline V gene (reference sequence). The CDR3 loop is CSATPGASYGPQHF. The CDR3 DNA sequence: TGCAGTGCCACCCCAGGGGCCTCCTACGGGCCCCAGCATTTT.

This clonotype was detected only a few times. V is TRBV7-2 and J is TRBJ2-1; 11 nucleotides line up with TRBD2. The CDR3 has 13 amino acids. Germline V gene lookup returns CDR1 SGHTA and CDR2 FQGNSA. The trim removed 4 bases at V and 13 bases at J, leaving 6 bases unmatched. CDR3 amino acids: CASSSGLAGPQFF. CDR3 in DNA: TGTGCCAGCAGCTCCGGACTAGCGGGCCCCCAGTTCTTC.

As to this clonotype: Given a much more abundant clone one base away, this may be a read error. V usage is TRBV3-1 and J usage is TRBJ2-3, with D possibly matching TRBD2 (6 bases). Per the germline V gene, CDR1 is LGHDT and CDR2 is YNNKEL (reference sequence). The CDR3 consists of 14 residues. This CDR3 is CVSSQGTVTDTQYF. DNA for the CDR3: TGTGTCAGCAGCCAAGGGACTGTCACAGATACGCAGTATTTT.